This T cell receptor (beta chain) stems from a study of T cell clones after liver transplantation. Study in general: A pre-transplant mixed lymphocyte reaction with TCRbeta sequencing defined graft-donor-reactive clones followed in post-transplant blood. Study conclusions and caveats: A larger donor-reactive than third-party decline suggested partial antigen-specific deletion.

The length of the CDR3 is 17 residues. Here immunoSEQ multiplex PCR was the method, and the copy in TCRdb shows in-frame clones only, minus some. In the table there are about 53,000 clones, 84% of which are singletons. In regard to this clone: Its target is not known.

Specimen: CD4+ T cells from blood, collected before liver transplant. This sequence originates from a human donor who received a liver transplant. The V gene is TRBV21-1, the J gene TRBJ1-1; the table's D call, TRBD1, has no DNA check behind it. TRBV21-1 is shown as a pseudogene. Here the CDR3 reads CASSKFHRTGPGSEAFF. The DNA for the CDR3 is TGTGCCAGCAGCAAATTTCATAGGACAGGGCCGGGATCTGAAGCTTTCTTT.